This entry describes one T cell receptor (beta chain). The sample is drawn from a study of blood T cell repertoires in COVID-19. Study information: The origin of the acute and convalescent COVID-19 samples was the United States, Italy and Spain. PBMCs, B-cell-depleted T cells, or T cells provided the cDNA or gDNA that made up the material.

Study processing details: Estimates of nucleated cell counts were drawn from the amplification of reference gene primers. Some clones are missing from TCRdb's copy, which holds only in-frame ones; the method was immunoSEQ multiplex PCR. The V and J calls and clone size come from that table; D and trimming were worked out from the DNA. The sample holds about 170,000 clones; roughly 84% are singletons and the top ten take around 2.4%. The CDR3 has 16 residues. The V gene end was trimmed by 3 bases and the J gene end by 7 bases; junction bases not matched to a gene: 8. Per the germline V gene, CDR1 is SNHLY and CDR2 is FYNNEI.

The chain uses TRBV2 and TRBJ1-4, with TRBD1 matching over 10 bases. The source is a human donor with acute or convalescent COVID-19. The donor label of this sample is uncertain. What was sequenced was peripheral blood. CDR3 protein: CASSERFGQGVEKLFF. In nucleotides, the CDR3 is TGTGCCAGCAGTGAGCGTTTCGGACAGGGGGTTGAAAAACTGTTTTTT.